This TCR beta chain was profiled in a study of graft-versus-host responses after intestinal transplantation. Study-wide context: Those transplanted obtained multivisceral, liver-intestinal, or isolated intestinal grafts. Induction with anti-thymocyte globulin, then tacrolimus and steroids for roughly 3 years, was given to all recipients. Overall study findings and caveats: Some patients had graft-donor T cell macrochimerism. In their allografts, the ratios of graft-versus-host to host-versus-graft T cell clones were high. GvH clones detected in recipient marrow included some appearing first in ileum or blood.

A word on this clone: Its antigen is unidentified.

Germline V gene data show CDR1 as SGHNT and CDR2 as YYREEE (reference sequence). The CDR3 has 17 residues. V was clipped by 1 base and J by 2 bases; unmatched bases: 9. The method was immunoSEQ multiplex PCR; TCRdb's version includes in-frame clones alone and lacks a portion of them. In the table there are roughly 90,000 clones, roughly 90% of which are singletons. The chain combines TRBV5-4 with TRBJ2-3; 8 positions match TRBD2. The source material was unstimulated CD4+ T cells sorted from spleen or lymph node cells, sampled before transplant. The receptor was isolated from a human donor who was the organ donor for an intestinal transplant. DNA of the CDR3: TGTGCCAGCAGCTTGTTAAACAGCGGGGGCTTCACAGATACGCAGTATTTT. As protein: CASSLLNSGGFTDTQYF.